This is a list of T cell receptor beta chains from one sample in a study of blood T cell repertoires in COVID-19. The table came from immunoSEQ multiplex PCR; TCRdb's copy has only in-frame clones and leaves some out. The sample comprises 70,000 or so clones, about 91% of which are singletons, and roughly 6.8% rests with the top ten. Sequences were obtained from peripheral blood. These receptors all stem from a woman aged 50 to 60 with acute or convalescent COVID-19. Each CDR3 is given without its conserved first and last residue. The order of the fields is CDR3 length, J gene, V gene, CDR3 protein.

cdr3_length: 10; j_call: TRBJ2-3; v_call: TRBV19; cdr3_aa: ASSWRSDTQY
cdr3_length: 13; j_call: TRBJ1-2; v_call: TRBV9; cdr3_aa: ASSVGAGTVYGYT
cdr3_length: 13; j_call: TRBJ1-3; v_call: TRBV3-1/TRBV3-2; cdr3_aa: ASSVGTGGGNTIY
cdr3_length: 12; j_call: TRBJ1-3; v_call: TRBV4-1; cdr3_aa: ASSQDQVRDTIY
cdr3_length: 11; j_call: TRBJ1-6; v_call: TRBV30; cdr3_aa: AGKRAYNSPLH
cdr3_length: 12; j_call: TRBJ2-1; v_call: TRBV9; cdr3_aa: ASSLTSGMNEQF
cdr3_length: 13; j_call: TRBJ2-2; v_call: TRBV2; cdr3_aa: ASSQLVQSTGELF
cdr3_length: 16; j_call: TRBJ1-1; v_call: TRBV20-1; cdr3_aa: SASPRHGSWSQGAEAF
cdr3_length: 13; j_call: TRBJ1-1; v_call: TRBV6-5; cdr3_aa: ASTPPGTRNTEAF
cdr3_length: 12; j_call: TRBJ1-1; v_call: TRBV7-9; cdr3_aa: ASNPRAGNTEAF
cdr3_length: 14; j_call: TRBJ2-4; v_call: TRBV28; cdr3_aa: ASSLAGGGSKNIQY
cdr3_length: 11; j_call: TRBJ1-5; v_call: TRBV20-1; cdr3_aa: SAGDRLNQPQH
cdr3_length: 11; j_call: TRBJ1-1; v_call: TRBV5-6; cdr3_aa: ASSLGSVSRAF
cdr3_length: 13; j_call: TRBJ2-7; v_call: TRBV11-2; cdr3_aa: ASSPLAGGHYEQY
cdr3_length: 10; j_call: TRBJ2-7; v_call: TRBV7-9; cdr3_aa: ASSSGVREQY
cdr3_length: 10; j_call: TRBJ1-3; v_call: TRBV7-9; cdr3_aa: ASSLSGNTIY
cdr3_length: 14; j_call: TRBJ1-2; v_call: TRBV6-6; cdr3_aa: ASSYRPRRAGYGYT
cdr3_length: 11; j_call: TRBJ1-2; v_call: TRBV2; cdr3_aa: ASSRDSNYGYT
cdr3_length: 12; j_call: TRBJ2-7; v_call: TRBV6-2/TRBV6-3; cdr3_aa: ASSYSRGGYEQY
cdr3_length: 12; j_call: TRBJ2-7; v_call: TRBV5-1; cdr3_aa: ASSPSGEGYEQY
cdr3_length: 11; j_call: TRBJ1-2; v_call: TRBV12-3/TRBV12-4; cdr3_aa: ASSFDRGYGYT
cdr3_length: 15; j_call: TRBJ1-1; v_call: TRBV6-1; cdr3_aa: ASSGSQRGTGGTEAF
cdr3_length: 17; j_call: TRBJ1-1; v_call: TRBV14; cdr3_aa: ASSQAWRPAIGPNTEAF
cdr3_length: 13; j_call: TRBJ1-2; v_call: TRBV11-2; cdr3_aa: ASSSRNIYNYGYT
cdr3_length: 12; j_call: TRBJ2-1; v_call: TRBV18; cdr3_aa: ASSPGLAGSLQF
cdr3_length: 11; j_call: TRBJ2-1; v_call: TRBV19; cdr3_aa: ASSRVASDEQF
cdr3_length: 12; j_call: TRBJ2-5; v_call: TRBV7-2; cdr3_aa: ASSFSSGGETQY
cdr3_length: 11; j_call: TRBJ2-2; v_call: TRBV27; cdr3_aa: ASSLQDTGELF
cdr3_length: 11; j_call: TRBJ2-7; v_call: TRBV6-5; cdr3_aa: AGKGQASHEQY
cdr3_length: 12; j_call: TRBJ2-5; v_call: TRBV2; cdr3_aa: ASSDTSGKETQY
cdr3_length: 15; j_call: TRBJ1-6; v_call: TRBV28; cdr3_aa: ASTSSTVRAYNSPLH
cdr3_length: 13; j_call: TRBJ2-2; v_call: TRBV9; cdr3_aa: ASSVDPSVTGELF
cdr3_length: 12; j_call: TRBJ2-7; v_call: TRBV11-2; cdr3_aa: ASSIGAGSYEQY
cdr3_length: 17; j_call: TRBJ1-4; v_call: TRBV4-2; cdr3_aa: ASSRETGTGGLEYEKLF
cdr3_length: 10; j_call: TRBJ2-7; v_call: TRBV29-1; cdr3_aa: SVRGGDREQY
cdr3_length: 13; j_call: TRBJ1-1; v_call: TRBV19; cdr3_aa: ASSTWAGEGTEAF
cdr3_length: 13; j_call: TRBJ2-1; v_call: TRBV7-2; cdr3_aa: ASSLVSGREGEQF
cdr3_length: 15; j_call: TRBJ1-1; v_call: TRBV20-1; cdr3_aa: SASSSSGTASNTEAF
cdr3_length: 13; j_call: TRBJ1-2; v_call: TRBV19; cdr3_aa: ASSIRTGGSYGYT
cdr3_length: 14; j_call: TRBJ2-1; v_call: TRBV15; cdr3_aa: ATSQGQGISYNEQF
cdr3_length: 10; j_call: TRBJ2-2; v_call: TRBV12-3/TRBV12-4; cdr3_aa: ASRSGTGELF